Listed here is a single T cell receptor beta chain. What it binds is unknown. The sample belongs to a study of OX40 agonist ivuxolimab in advanced cancers. Study information: Mean age about 60 years, range about 20 to 90; about 81% male. Patients with prior anti-PD-1, anti-PD-L1 or anti-CTLA-4 therapy were eligible; 40% had some. Study-wide points: Both blood CD4+ and CD8+ T cells showed clonal growth by week 6 at 0.1 to 3.0 mg/kg.

Here immunoSEQ multiplex PCR was the method, and the copy in TCRdb shows in-frame clones only, minus some. The data show about 120,000 clones, 85% to 90% seen once. This receptor was taken from an adult with an advanced solid tumor such as melanoma, head and neck, liver or kidney cancer. Specimen: CD4+ or CD8+ T cells sorted from blood, collected in a trial of the OX40 agonist ivuxolimab.

CDR3 coding DNA: TGCGCCAGCAGTGACCAGGCCTCCGCGGCAGATACGCAGTATTTT. This codes for CASSDQASAADTQYF. This sequence joins TRBV10-2 and TRBJ2-3; D unclear. The V gene lost 3 bases and the J gene lost 4 bases, with 14 bases spanning the gap. Per germline, CDR1 WSHSY and CDR2 SAAADI. The CDR3 spans 15 residues.